This T cell receptor beta chain was captured in a study of CD8+CD57+ T cells in acquired aplastic anemia. Study-wide findings and caveats: The same twenty-nine CD8+ CDR3 sequences occurred in patients and in controls.

Regarding this clonotype: Its antigen is undetermined.

Researchers used genomic DNA as the template to profile TCR beta VDJ and CDR3. TCRdb re-derived calls from the reads in MiXCR, one entry per CDR3 protein. The sample comprises some 92,000 distinct CDR3 sequences, roughly 70% of which are singletons, and roughly two thirds rests with the top ten. With V trimmed by 6 bases and J by 4 bases, 7 bases remained unmatched. CDR1 is ENHRY, CDR2 SYGVKD, per germline. This CDR3 spans 15 amino acids. All sequencing subjects had displayed CD8+CD57+ cell expansion on flow cytometry. The sequence derives from a human donor with aplastic anemia. The sample was sorted CD4+, CD8+, or CD8+CD57+ T cells (not recorded which) from PBMCs. V and J are TRBV10-3 and TRBJ1-2; 11 bases map to TRBD1. The CDR3 region is CAISIGTGGAYGYTF. In nucleotides, the CDR3 is TGTGCCATCAGCATAGGGACAGGGGGAGCCTATGGCTACACCTTC.